Below, 3 T cell receptor beta chains from the same sample are listed, as sequenced in a study of blood T cell repertoires in COVID-19. Profiled with immunoSEQ multiplex PCR; TCRdb holds only in-frame clones, not every one. This sample has 150,000 to 200,000 clones, with about 88% found just once. What was sequenced was peripheral blood. The receptors here all came from a woman aged 25 to 39 with active or convalescent COVID-19.

The V and J genes are TRBV28 and TRBJ2-1; D is possibly TRBD1 (6 bases). The V end was cut by 5 bases, the J end by 1 base, with 12 bases between. This CDR3 is 15 amino acids long. Germline CDR1 MDHEN, CDR2 SYDVKM. CDR3 sequence (DNA): TGTGCCAGCAGTGGCAGGGGACGATCCTACAATGAGCAGTTCTTC. Translating gives CASSGRGRSYNEQFF. Using reference TRBV28 and TRBJ2-1 for the parts outside the CDR3, the full variable domain is DVKVTQSSRYLVKRTGEKVFLECVQDMDHENMFWYRQDPGLGLRLIYFSYDVKMKEKGDIPEGYSVSREKKERFSLILESASTNQTSMYLCASSGRGRSYNEQFFGPGTRLTVL.

The chain has TRBV6-5 and TRBJ1-6; unclear D gene. This CDR3 contains 15 residues. Trimming stripped 2 bases from V and 8 bases from J, with 13 bases between. The germline V gene has CDR1 MNHEY and CDR2 SVGAGI. CDR3: CASSYRTGVDSPLHF. The CDR3 DNA reads as TGTGCCAGCAGTTACCGGACCGGGGTAGATTCACCCCTCCACTTT.

The gene calls are TRBV10-3 and TRBJ2-1; 13 bases map to TRBD2. V trimming: 6 bases; J trimming: 7 bases; junction bases outside the gene matches: 18. Germline CDR1 and CDR2: ENHRY and SYGVKD. The CDR3 sequence is 19 residues long. The CDR3 nucleotides are TGTGCCATCAGCCAGACTAGCGGGGGGACTCTTTCAGCAACGAATGAGCAGTTCTTC. Translation gives CAISQTSGGTLSATNEQFF.